Presented here are 14 T cell receptor beta chains from one specimen sequenced in a study of shared clonotypes between healthy human individuals. Naive CD8 populations comprised CD45RO-negative cells positively selected for CCR7, excluding terminally differentiated effector memory CD45RA+ cells. Method: immunoSEQ multiplex PCR; TCRdb's copy keeps in-frame clones and lacks some. Counted here are about 2 million clones, about 95% occurring once; the ten biggest clones make up under 1.5%. Sample: naive CD8+ T cells sorted from blood. The receptors originated from a man aged 18 to 35 in good health.

The chain recombines TRBV19 with TRBJ2-7; 14 bases agree with TRBD2. There are 13 residues in the CDR3. Germline V lookup: CDR1 LNHDA, CDR2 SQIVND (reference sequence). The J segment lost 6 bases and the V segment lost 9 bases, leaving 4 bases of the junction unmatched. The CDR3 DNA follows: TGTGCCAGCCGACTAGCGGGAGGGCCCGAGCAGTACTTC. Its protein product is CASRLAGGPEQYF.

The chain uses TRBV11-2 and TRBJ2-7; D is possibly TRBD2 (7 bases). The ends were cut back, 2 bases at V and 1 base at J, with 12 bases in the middle. The germline V gene encodes CDR1 SGHAT and CDR2 FQNNGV. This CDR3 has 15 amino acids. The CDR3 here is CASSLTGGPSYEQYF. Here the CDR3 DNA reads TGTGCCAGCAGCTTAACGGGGGGCCCTTCCTACGAGCAGTACTTC. Full variable domain (outside the CDR3, taken from reference TRBV11-2 and TRBJ2-7): EAGVAQSPRYKIIEKRQSVAFWCNPISGHATLYWYQQILGQGPKLLIQFQNNGVVDDSQLPKDRFSAERLKGVDSTLKIQPAKLEDSAVYLCASSLTGGPSYEQYFGPGTRLTVT.

The chain has TRBV5-5 and TRBJ2-7, with D possibly being TRBD2 (5 bases). This CDR3 region has 13 residues. Trimming stripped 0 bases from V and 4 bases from J, with 8 bases between. Germline assignment: CDR1 SGHKS and CDR2 YYEKEE (reference sequence). Here the CDR3 reads CASSLGSGYEQYF. CDR3 sequence (DNA): TGTGCCAGCAGCTTGGGATCGGGATACGAGCAGTACTTC.

A single count supports this clone. This chain links TRBV10-3 with TRBJ2-7; D is possibly TRBD2 (6 bases). The CDR3 has 15 amino acids. V lost 0 bases and J 5 bases, leaving 14 bases between the germline ends. Germline V lookup: CDR1 ENHRY, CDR2 SYGVKD. The CDR3 DNA follows: TGTGCCATCAGTGAGTCCTCGGGAGTCCCGAACGAGCAGTACTTC. Its translation: CAISESSGVPNEQYF.

The rearrangement uses TRBV5-1 and TRBJ2-3, with D maybe TRBD1 (6 bases). V dropped 1 base and J dropped 5 bases, with 11 bases sitting between them. CDR3 length equals 14 residues. Germline V gene lookup returns CDR1 SGHRS and CDR2 YFSETQ. The CDR3 region is CASSLNREGDTQYF. The CDR3 nucleotides read TGCGCCAGCAGCTTGAACAGGGAAGGAGATACGCAGTATTTT.

V is TRBV9 and J is TRBJ2-7, with TRBD2 matching 7 bases. The V segment lost 4 bases and the J segment 0 bases; nucleotides outside the gene matches: 7. This CDR3 is 15 amino acids long. CDR1 and CDR2 (germline): SGDLS, YYNGEE. The CDR3 sequence: CASSKSGASSYEQYF. In DNA form, the CDR3 reads TGTGCCAGCAGCAAAAGCGGGGCGAGCTCCTACGAGCAGTACTTC.

In its sample, this clone was seen a few times. The chain combines TRBV9 with TRBJ1-2, with D possibly being TRBD1 (5 bases). The CDR3 sequence is 17 residues long. Trimming stripped 3 bases from V and 3 bases from J, with 21 bases between. Germline-derived CDR1 and CDR2 are SGDLS and YYNGEE. The CDR3 region is CASSDSLTGLGDYGYTF. In nucleotides, the CDR3 is TGTGCCAGCAGCGATAGTCTGACCGGACTGGGGGACTATGGCTACACCTTC.

This rearrangement joins TRBV11-2 to TRBJ2-7; D not resolved. CDR1 is SGHAT and CDR2 is FQNNGV in the germline V gene. Trimming pared 5 bases from V and 0 bases from J, leaving 14 bases between. The CDR3 loop spans 15 amino acids. The CDR3, as DNA: TGTGCCAGCAGCCAGGAGTCAAGGAGCTCCTACGAGCAGTACTTC. Its translation is CASSQESRSSYEQYF.

The chain employs TRBV5-4 and TRBJ2-3; the match to TRBD2 covers 8 bases. From germline, CDR1 is SGHNT and CDR2 YYREEE (reference sequence). Losses at the gene ends were 4 bases for V and 4 bases for J; bases not matched to a gene: 8. The CDR3 is made up of 15 amino acids. CDR3: CASSDPGLEADTQYF. DNA of the CDR3: TGTGCCAGCAGCGATCCGGGACTAGAAGCAGATACGCAGTATTTT.

J is TRBJ1-3 and V is TRBV10-2; tentative D call: TRBD1 (6 bases). Germline CDR1 reads WSHSY; CDR2 reads SAAADI. The CDR3 is 15 amino acids. V was trimmed by 2 bases and J by 0 bases, leaving 8 bases between them. CDR3 amino acids: CASSETGISGNTIYF. In nucleotides, the CDR3 is TGCGCCAGCAGTGAGACAGGGATCTCTGGAAACACCATATATTTT.

The chain carries TRBV28 and TRBJ2-7, with D perhaps TRBD2 (5 bases). The germline V gene encodes CDR1 MDHEN and CDR2 SYDVKM. Trimming stripped 5 bases from V and 0 bases from J, with 14 bases between. The CDR3 is made up of 15 amino acids. CDR3: CASSPPFEGSYEQYF. The CDR3 DNA sequence: TGTGCCAGCAGTCCCCCCTTCGAGGGCTCCTACGAGCAGTACTTC.

The chain recombines TRBV4-3 with TRBJ2-7, with D possibly matching TRBD1 (5 bases). Germline V lookup: CDR1 LGHNA, CDR2 YSLEER. This CDR3 region has 13 residues. V gave up 5 bases and J gave up 0 bases, with 8 bases separating them. CDR3 in DNA: TGCGCCAGCAGCGACAGCCTCTCCTACGAGCAGTACTTC. It is translated as CASSDSLSYEQYF.

The chain recombines TRBV21-1 with TRBJ2-5. TRBV21-1 is marked as a pseudogene. The CDR3 is 10 amino acids. The CDR3 loop is CASKRETQYF. CDR3 DNA sequence: TGTGCCAGCAAAAGGGAGACCCAGTACTTC.

The chain links TRBV5-6 to TRBJ2-1; TRBD2 matches at 10 bases. Germline V gene lookup returns CDR1 SGHDT and CDR2 YYEEEE. This CDR3 is built from 15 residues. The ends lost 4 bases at V and 4 bases at J; junction bases unmatched: 5. The CDR3, as DNA: TGTGCCAGCAGCGATACTAGCGGGAAGTACAATGAGCAGTTCTTC. Its translation is CASSDTSGKYNEQFF.